The text below deals with one T cell receptor (beta chain). Antigen unknown. The PCR employed 60 Vbeta primers together with 13 Jbeta primers. Produced via immunoSEQ multiplex PCR; TCRdb's table is partial and in-frame only. The table shows over 150,000 clones, with roughly four fifths occurring only once. The entry originates in a study of cytomegalovirus exposure and HLA in healthy donors. Study outcomes and limitations: Later findings reportedly placed an Asian-associated ancestry cluster below the approximately 650-donor mean for N-insertions. Donors were assumed by presence/absence analyses to have roughly uniform sequencing depth.

This CDR3 comprises 13 residues. Per the germline V gene, CDR1 is SGHRS and CDR2 is YFSETQ. V was shortened by 4 bases and J by 4 bases, with 11 bases between the two germline ends. V gene TRBV5-1 combines with J gene TRBJ2-5; a weak D match, TRBD2 (5 bases). The receptor was derived from a woman in her twenties or thirties in good health and CMV-seropositive. The sequencing sample was made of PBMCs. The CDR3 DNA reads TGCGCCAGCAGCACGCTAGAGGGAGAGACCCAGTACTTC. This codes for CASSTLEGETQYF.